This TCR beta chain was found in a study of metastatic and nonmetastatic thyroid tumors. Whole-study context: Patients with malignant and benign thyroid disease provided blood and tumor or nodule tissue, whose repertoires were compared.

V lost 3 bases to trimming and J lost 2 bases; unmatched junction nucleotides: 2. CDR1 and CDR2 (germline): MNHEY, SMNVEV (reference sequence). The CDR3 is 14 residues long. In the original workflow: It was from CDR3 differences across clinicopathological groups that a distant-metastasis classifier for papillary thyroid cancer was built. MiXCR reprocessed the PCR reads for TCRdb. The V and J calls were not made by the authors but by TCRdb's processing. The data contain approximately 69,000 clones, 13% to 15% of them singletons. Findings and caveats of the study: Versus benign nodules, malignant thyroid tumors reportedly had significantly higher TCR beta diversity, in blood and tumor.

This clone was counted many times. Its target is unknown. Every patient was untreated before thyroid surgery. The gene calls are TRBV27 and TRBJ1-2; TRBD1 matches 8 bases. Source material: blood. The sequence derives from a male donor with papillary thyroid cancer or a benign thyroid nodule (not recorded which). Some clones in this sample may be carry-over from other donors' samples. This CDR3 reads CASSLTGENYGYTF. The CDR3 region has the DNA TGTGCCAGCAGTTTGACAGGGGAGAACTATGGCTACACCTTC.